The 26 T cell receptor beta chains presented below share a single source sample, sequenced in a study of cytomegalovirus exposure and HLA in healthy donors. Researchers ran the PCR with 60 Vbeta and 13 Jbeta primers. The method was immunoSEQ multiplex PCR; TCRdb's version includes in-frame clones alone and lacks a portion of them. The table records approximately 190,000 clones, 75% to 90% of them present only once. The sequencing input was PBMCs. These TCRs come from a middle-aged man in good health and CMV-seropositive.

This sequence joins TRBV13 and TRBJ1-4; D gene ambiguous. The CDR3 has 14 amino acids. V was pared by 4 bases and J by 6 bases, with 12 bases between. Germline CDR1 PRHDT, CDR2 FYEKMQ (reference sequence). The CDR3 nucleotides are TGTGCCAGCAGCTCGGGGTATTGGGATGAAAAACTGTTTTTT. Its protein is CASSSGYWDEKLFF.

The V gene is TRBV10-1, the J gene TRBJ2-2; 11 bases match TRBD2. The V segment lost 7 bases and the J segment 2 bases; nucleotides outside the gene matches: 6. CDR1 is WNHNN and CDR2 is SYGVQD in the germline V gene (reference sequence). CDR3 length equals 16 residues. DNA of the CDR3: TGCGCCAGCAAAATAGCGGGGGGGCTTAACACCGGGGAGCTGTTTTTT. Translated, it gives CASKIAGGLNTGELFF.

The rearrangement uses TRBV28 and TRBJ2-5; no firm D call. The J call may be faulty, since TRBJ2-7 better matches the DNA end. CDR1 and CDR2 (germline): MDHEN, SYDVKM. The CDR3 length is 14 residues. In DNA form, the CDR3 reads TGTGCCAGCAGTCATCCCCCCCGAGGCTACGAGCAGTACTTC. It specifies CASSHPPRGYEQYF.

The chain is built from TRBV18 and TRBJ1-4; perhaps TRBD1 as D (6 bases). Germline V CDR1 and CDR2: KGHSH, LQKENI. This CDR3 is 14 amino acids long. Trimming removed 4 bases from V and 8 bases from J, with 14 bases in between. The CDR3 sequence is CASSHTDSEEKLFF. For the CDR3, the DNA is TGTGCCAGCTCACACACGGACAGTGAGGAAAAACTGTTTTTT. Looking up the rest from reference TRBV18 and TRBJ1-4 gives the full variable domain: NAGVMQNPRHLVRRRGQEARLRCSPMKGHSHVYWYRQLPEEGLKFMVYLQKENIIDESGMPKERFSAEFPKEGPSILRIQQVVRGDSAAYFCASSHTDSEEKLFFGSGTQLSVL.

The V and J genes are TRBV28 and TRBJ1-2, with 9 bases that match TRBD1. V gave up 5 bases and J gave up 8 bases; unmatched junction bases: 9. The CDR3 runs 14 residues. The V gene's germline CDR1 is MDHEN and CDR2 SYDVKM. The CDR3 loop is CASSLTGGAGGYTF. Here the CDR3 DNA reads TGTGCCAGCAGTCTAACAGGGGGCGCGGGAGGCTACACCTTC.

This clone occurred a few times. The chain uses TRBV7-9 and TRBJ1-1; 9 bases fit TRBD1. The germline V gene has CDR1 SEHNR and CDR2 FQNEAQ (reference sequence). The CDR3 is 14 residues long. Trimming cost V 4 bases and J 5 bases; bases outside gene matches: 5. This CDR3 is CASSYDRGRTEAFF. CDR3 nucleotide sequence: TGTGCCAGCAGCTATGACAGGGGGAGGACTGAAGCTTTCTTT.

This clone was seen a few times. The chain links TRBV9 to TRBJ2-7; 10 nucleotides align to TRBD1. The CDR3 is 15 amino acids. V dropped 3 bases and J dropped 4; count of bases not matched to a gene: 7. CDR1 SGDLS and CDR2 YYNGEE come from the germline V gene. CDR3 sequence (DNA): TGTGCCAGCAGCGGTGGGACAGGGGCTCGGTACGAGCAGTACTTC. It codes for CASSGGTGARYEQYF.

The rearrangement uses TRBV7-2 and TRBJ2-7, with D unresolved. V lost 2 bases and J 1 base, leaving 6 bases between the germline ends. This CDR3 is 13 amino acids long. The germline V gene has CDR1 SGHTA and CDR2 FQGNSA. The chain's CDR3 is CASSLSLSYEQYF. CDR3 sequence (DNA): TGTGCCAGCAGCTTATCACTGTCCTACGAGCAGTACTTC. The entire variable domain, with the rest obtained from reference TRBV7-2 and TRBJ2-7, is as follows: GAGVSQSPSNKVTEKGKDVELRCDPISGHTALYWYRQSLGQGLEFLIYFQGNSAPDKSGLPSDRFSAERTGGSVSTLTIQRTQQEDSAVYLCASSLSLSYEQYFGPGTRLTVT.

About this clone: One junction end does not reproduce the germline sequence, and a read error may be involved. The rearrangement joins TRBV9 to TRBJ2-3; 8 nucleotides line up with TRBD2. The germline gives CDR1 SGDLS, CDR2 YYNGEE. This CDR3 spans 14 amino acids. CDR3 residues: CASSFRTSRDTQYF. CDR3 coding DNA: TGTGCCAGCAGCTTCCGGACTAGCAGAGATACGCAGTATTTT.

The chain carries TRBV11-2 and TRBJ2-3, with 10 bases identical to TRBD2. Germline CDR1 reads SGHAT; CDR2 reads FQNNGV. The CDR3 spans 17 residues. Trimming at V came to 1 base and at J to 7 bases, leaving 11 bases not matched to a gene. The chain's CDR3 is CASSLVFKRGGLNTQYF. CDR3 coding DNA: TGTGCCAGCAGCTTAGTTTTTAAGCGGGGGGGCCTCAATACGCAGTATTTT.

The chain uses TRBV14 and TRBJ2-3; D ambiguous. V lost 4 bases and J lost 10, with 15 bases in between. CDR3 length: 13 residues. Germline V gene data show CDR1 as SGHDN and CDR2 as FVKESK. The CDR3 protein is CASSPQARFAQYF. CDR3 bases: TGTGCCAGCAGCCCCCAGGCCCGGTTCGCGCAGTATTTT. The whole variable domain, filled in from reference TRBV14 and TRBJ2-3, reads EAGVTQFPSHSVIEKGQTVTLRCDPISGHDNLYWYRRVMGKEIKFLLHFVKESKQDESGMPNNRFLAERTGGTYSTLKVQPAELEDSGVYFCASSPQARFAQYFGPGTRLTVL.

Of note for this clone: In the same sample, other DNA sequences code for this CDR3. The CDR3, as DNA: TGTGCCAGCTCACCAACAGGGAACACCGGGGAGCTGTTTTTT. Translating it yields CASSPTGNTGELFF. The chain couples TRBV18 to TRBJ2-2; a weak D match, TRBD1 (5 bases). The CDR3 runs to 14 residues. The V and J ends lost 2 bases and 1 base respectively, with 5 bases between them. Germline V gene data show CDR1 as KGHSH and CDR2 as LQKENI.

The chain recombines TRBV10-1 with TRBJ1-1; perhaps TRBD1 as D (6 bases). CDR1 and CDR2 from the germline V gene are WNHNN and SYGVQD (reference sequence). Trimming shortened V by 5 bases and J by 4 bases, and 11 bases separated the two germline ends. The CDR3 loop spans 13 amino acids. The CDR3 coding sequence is TGCGCCAGCAGTTTACAGGGTGGCACTGAAGCTTTCTTT. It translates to CASSLQGGTEAFF.

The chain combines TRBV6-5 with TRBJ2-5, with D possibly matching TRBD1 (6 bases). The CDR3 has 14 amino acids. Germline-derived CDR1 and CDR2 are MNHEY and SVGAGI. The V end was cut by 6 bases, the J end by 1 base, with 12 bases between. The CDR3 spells CASSGQTIQETQYF. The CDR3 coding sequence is TGTGCCAGCAGCGGACAGACGATCCAAGAGACCCAGTACTTC.

In DNA form, the CDR3 reads TGTGCCAGCAGCCAGCAGACAGGGTTGGGTTCTGGGGCCAACGTCCTGACTTTC. Its protein product is CASSQQTGLGSGANVLTF. The chain links TRBV14 to TRBJ2-6, with 7 positions matching TRBD1. The CDR3 covers 18 residues. Germline CDR1 reads SGHDN; CDR2 reads FVKESK. Trimming removed 3 bases from V and 1 base from J; junction bases left unmatched: 9.

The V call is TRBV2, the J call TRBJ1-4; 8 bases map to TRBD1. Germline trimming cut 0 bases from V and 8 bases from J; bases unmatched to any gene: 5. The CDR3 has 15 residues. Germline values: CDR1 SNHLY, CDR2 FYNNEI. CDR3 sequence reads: CASSEARRTGEKLFF. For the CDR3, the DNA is TGTGCCAGCAGTGAAGCGCGTAGGACAGGGGAAAAACTGTTTTTT.

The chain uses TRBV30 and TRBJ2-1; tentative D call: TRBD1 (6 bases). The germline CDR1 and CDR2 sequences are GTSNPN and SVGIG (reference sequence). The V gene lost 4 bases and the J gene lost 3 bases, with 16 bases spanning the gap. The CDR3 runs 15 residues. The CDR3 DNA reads TGTGCCTGGATAGGGTGGTCGGACAGCTACAATGAGCAGTTCTTC. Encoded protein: CAWIGWSDSYNEQFF.

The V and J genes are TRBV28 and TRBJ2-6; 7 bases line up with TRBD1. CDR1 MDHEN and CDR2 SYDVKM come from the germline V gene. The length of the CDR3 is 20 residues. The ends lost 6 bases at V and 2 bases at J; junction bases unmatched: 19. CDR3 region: CASSFQRSGTAKPGANVLTF. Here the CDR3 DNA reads TGTGCCAGCAGCTTCCAGCGTTCCGGGACAGCTAAACCTGGGGCCAACGTCCTGACTTTC.

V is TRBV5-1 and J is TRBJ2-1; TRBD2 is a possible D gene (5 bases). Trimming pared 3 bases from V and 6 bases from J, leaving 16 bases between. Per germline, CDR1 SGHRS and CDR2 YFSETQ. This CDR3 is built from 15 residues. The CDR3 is CASSSRYGAGNEQFF. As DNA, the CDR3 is TGCGCCAGCAGCTCCCGATACGGTGCGGGCAATGAGCAGTTCTTC.

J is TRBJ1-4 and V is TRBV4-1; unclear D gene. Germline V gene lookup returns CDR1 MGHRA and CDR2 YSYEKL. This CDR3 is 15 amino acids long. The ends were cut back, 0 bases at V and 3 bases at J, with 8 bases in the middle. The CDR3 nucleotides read TGCGCCAGCAGCCAAGAGGGAGATCCTAATGAAAAACTGTTTTTT. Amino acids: CASSQEGDPNEKLFF.

CDR3 amino acids: CASSFPSGGASGTDTQYF. CDR3 bases: TGTGCCAGCAGCTTCCCCAGCGGGGGGGCGAGCGGCACAGATACGCAGTATTTT. The chain joins TRBV5-4 to TRBJ2-3; 10 bases agree with TRBD2. Germline V gives CDR1 SGHNT, CDR2 YYREEE (reference sequence). This CDR3 region has 18 residues. V dropped 2 bases and J dropped 1; count of bases not matched to a gene: 10.

The CDR3 protein is CASRMDSYNSPLHF. CDR3 sequence (DNA): TGCGCCAGCAGGATGGACAGCTATAATTCACCCCTCCACTTT. The J gene is TRBJ1-6, the V gene TRBV5-1; D is perhaps TRBD1 (6 bases). The V end was cut by 5 bases, the J end by 3 bases, with 9 bases between. The CDR3 is 14 residues long. The germline V gene encodes CDR1 SGHRS and CDR2 YFSETQ.

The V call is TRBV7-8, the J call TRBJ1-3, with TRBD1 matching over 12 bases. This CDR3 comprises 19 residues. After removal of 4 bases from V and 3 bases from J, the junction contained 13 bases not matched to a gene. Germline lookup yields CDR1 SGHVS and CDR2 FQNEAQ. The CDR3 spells CASSYYLSGTGGSGNTIYF. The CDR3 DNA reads TGTGCCAGCAGCTACTATTTATCCGGGACAGGGGGCAGTGGAAACACCATATATTTT. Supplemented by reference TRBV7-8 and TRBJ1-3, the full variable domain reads GAGVSQSPRYKVAKRGQDVALRCDPISGHVSLFWYQQALGQGPEFLTYFQNEAQLDKSGLPSDRFFAERPEGSVSTLKIQRTQQEDSAVYLCASSYYLSGTGGSGNTIYFGEGSWLTVV.

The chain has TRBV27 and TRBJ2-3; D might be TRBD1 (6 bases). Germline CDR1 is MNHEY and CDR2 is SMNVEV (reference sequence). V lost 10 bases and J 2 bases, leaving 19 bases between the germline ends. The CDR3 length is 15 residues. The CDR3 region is CATMTSGDITDTQYF. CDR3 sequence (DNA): TGTGCCACCATGACCTCTGGGGACATCACAGATACGCAGTATTTT.

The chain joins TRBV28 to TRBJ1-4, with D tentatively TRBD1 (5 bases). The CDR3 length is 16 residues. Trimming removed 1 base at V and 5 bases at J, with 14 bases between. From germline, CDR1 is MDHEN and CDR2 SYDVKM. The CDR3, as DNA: TGTGCCAGCAGTTTATTAGGTCAGGGCAGAAATGAAAAACTGTTTTTT. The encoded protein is CASSLLGQGRNEKLFF.

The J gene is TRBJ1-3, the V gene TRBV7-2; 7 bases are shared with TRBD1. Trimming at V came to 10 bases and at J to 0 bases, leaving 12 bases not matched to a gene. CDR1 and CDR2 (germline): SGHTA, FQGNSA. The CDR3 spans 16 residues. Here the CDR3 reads CATSTGTVSSGNTIYF. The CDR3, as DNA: TGTGCCACCTCGACCGGGACAGTGAGCTCTGGAAACACCATATATTTT.